This T cell receptor (beta chain) was identified during a study of high-grade serous ovarian cancer treatment subgroups. Tumor samples were obtained before definitive surgery or chemotherapy. In the case of this clone: No antigen is known for it.

Whole-study results and caveats: Bulk tumor TCR sequencing gave no spatial information. Tumors within one patient showed repertoire similarity of 0.11 to 0.79. Higher neoantigen levels went with greater TCR clonal relatedness.

Data came from immunoSEQ multiplex PCR; TCRdb stores just in-frame clones and leaves some out. The table has 7,500 to 8,500 clones, 65% to 75% seen once. V was clipped by 8 bases and J by 8 bases; unmatched bases: 21. Germline V gene lookup returns CDR1 SGHRS and CDR2 YFSETQ. This CDR3 spans 16 amino acids. Sequenced: tumor tissue. The rearrangement uses TRBV5-1 and TRBJ1-2; TRBD1 aligns across 7 bases. The TCR was taken from a human donor with high-grade serous ovarian cancer. DNA of the CDR3: TGCGCCAGTCCTTCCCCCGAGAGGGGGCCTATTATCGGCTACACCTTC. Its translation: CASPSPERGPIIGYTF.